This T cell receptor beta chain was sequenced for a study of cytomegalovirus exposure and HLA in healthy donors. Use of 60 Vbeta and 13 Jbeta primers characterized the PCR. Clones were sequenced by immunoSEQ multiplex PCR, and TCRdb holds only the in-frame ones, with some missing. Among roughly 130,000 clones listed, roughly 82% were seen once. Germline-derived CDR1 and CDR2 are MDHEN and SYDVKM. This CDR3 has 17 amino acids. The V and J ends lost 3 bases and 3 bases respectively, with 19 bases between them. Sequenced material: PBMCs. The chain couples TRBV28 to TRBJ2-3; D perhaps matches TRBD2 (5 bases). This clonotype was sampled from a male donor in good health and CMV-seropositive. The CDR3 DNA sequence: TGTGCCAGCAGTTTCATTGGTGGAGGTAGTAGTACAGATACGCAGTATTTT. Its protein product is CASSFIGGGSSTDTQYF.